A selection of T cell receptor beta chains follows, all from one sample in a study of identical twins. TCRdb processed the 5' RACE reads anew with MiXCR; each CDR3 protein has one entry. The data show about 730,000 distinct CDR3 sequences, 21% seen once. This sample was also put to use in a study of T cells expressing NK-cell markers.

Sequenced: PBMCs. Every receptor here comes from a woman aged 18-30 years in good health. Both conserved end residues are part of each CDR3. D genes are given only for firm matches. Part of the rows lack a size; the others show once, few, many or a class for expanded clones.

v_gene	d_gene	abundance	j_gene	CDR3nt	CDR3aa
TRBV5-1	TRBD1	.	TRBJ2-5	TGCGCCAGCAATCAGGAGGGACAGGGGGTCCTCTTGGGGACCCAGTACTTC	CASNQEGQGVLLGTQYF
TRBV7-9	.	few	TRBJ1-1	TGTGCCAGCAGCCAGCGGACCTCCTACACTGAAGCTTTCTTT	CASSQRTSYTEAFF
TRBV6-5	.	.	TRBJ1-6	TGTGCCAGCAGTTACCAACAGGGCGCCTCACCCCTCCACTTT	CASSYQQGASPLHF
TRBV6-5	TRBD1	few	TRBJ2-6	TGTGCCAGCAGAGGGAGGACAGGGGTCTCTGGGGCCAACGTCCTGACTTTC	CASRGRTGVSGANVLTF
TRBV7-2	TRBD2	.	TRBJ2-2	TGTGCCAGCGGACTCAGCGGGGGGGCCACCGGGGAGCTGTTTTTT	CASGLSGGATGELFF
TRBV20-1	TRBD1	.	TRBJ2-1	TGCAGTGCTACCTACAGGGGGCTGACTTACAATGAGCAGTTCTTC	CSATYRGLTYNEQFF
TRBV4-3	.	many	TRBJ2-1	TGCGCCAGCAGCCAAGATCTACGGGATGAGCAGTTCTTC	CASSQDLRDEQFF
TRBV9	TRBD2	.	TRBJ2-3	TGTGCCAGCAGCGTTGATCTAGCGGGAGATACGCAGTATTTT	CASSVDLAGDTQYF
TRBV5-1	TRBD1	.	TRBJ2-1	TGCGCCAGCAGCTCAGGACAGGGATTTAGGGTTGAGCAGTTCTTC	CASSSGQGFRVEQFF
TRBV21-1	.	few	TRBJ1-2	TGTGCCGATGGGGGGGTTCATGGCTACACCTTC	CADGGVHGYTF
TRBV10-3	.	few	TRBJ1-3	TGTGCCATACGGCCGACTGTCAGCTCTGGAAACACCATATATTTT	CAIRPTVSSGNTIYF
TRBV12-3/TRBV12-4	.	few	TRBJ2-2	TGTGCCAGCAGTTTAGGGGGCGACACCGGGGAGCTGTTTTTT	CASSLGGDTGELFF
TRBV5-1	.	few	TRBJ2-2	TGCGCCAGCAGCCGATCGGAAACCGGGGAGCTGTTTTTT	CASSRSETGELFF
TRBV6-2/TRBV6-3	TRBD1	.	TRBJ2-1	TGTGCCAGCAGGGACAGGGGGCCCAATGAGCAGTTCTTC	CASRDRGPNEQFF
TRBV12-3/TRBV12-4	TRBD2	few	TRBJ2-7	TGTGCCAGCAGTTTATCGACTAGCGGGAGAATCTCCTACGAGCAGTACTTC	CASSLSTSGRISYEQYF
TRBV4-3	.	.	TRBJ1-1	TGCGCCAGCAGCCAAGGTCTCGGGGTTGACACTGAAGCTTTCTTT	CASSQGLGVDTEAFF
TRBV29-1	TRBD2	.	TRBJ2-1	TGCAGCGTTCTAAATAGCGGGAGGGCCGGTGTCTACAATGAGCAGTTCTTC	CSVLNSGRAGVYNEQFF
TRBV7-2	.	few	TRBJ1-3	TGTGCCAGCAGCCGGAGGCACAGCTCTGGAAACACCATATATTTT	CASSRRHSSGNTIYF
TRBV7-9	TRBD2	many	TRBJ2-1	TGTGCCAGCAGCTTAGGGACTAGCGGCAATGAGCAGTTCTTC	CASSLGTSGNEQFF
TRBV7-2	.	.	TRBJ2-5	TGTGCCAGCAGCTTTCAAGGATCTGGGCAAGAGACCCAGTACTTC	CASSFQGSGQETQYF
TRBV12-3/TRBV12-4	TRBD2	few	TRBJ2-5	TGTGCCAGCAGTCTAGCTAGCGGGAGGCAAGAGACCCAGTACTTC	CASSLASGRQETQYF
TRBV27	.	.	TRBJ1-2	TGTGCCAGCAGTCCTAGGACCCTGCGGGGGTATGGCTACACCTTC	CASSPRTLRGYGYTF
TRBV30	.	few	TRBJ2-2	TGTGCCTGGGGAGGCTGGAGGGCCGCCGGGGAGCTGTTTTTT	CAWGGWRAAGELFF
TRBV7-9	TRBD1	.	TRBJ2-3	TGTGCCAGCAGCTGGTCCGGGACAGGGGGTTCCCATACGCAGTATTTT	CASSWSGTGGSHTQYF
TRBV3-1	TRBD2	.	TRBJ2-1	TGTGCCAGCAGCTTCAGACTAGCGGGAGTAAGAGATGAGCAGTTCTTC	CASSFRLAGVRDEQFF
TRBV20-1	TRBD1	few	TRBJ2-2	TGCAGTGCTAGAGAAGGGACAGGGGGGACCGGGGAGCTGTTTTTT	CSAREGTGGTGELFF
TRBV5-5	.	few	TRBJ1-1	TGTGCCAGCAGCTTGCCCCAGGGGACTGAAGCTTTCTTT	CASSLPQGTEAFF
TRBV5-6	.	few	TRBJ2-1	TGTGCCAGCAGCTTCCGAGGCTCCTTTGGTGATGAGCAGTTCTTC	CASSFRGSFGDEQFF
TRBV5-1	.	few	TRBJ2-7	TGCGCCAGCAGCCCTACCCCGACAGCCCCGAAGGAGCAGTACTTC	CASSPTPTAPKEQYF
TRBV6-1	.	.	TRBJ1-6	TGTGCCAGCACCTTCGACAGACCCCCCTCACCCCTCCACTTT	CASTFDRPPSPLHF
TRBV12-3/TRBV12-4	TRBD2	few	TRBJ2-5	TGTGCCAGCAGAGTAGCGGGGGGGCGGGAGACCCAGTACTTC	CASRVAGGRETQYF
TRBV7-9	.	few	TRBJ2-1	TGTGCCAGCAGCTTCTTCCGGGGCAGCTCCTACAATGAGCAGTTCTTC	CASSFFRGSSYNEQFF
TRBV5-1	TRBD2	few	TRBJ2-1	TGCGCCAGCAGCCCGTACGCCGGGACTAGCAATGAGCAGTTCTTC	CASSPYAGTSNEQFF